The 25 T cell receptor beta chains listed next were all sequenced from one sample in a study of cytomegalovirus exposure and HLA in healthy donors (dated by TCRdb to about 2017). Receptor libraries were prepared by the immunoSEQ multiplex PCR assay. The multiplex PCR relied on a mix of 60 forward primers for TCR Vbeta segments and 13 reverse primers for TCR Jbeta segments. In its TCRdb copy, this immuneACCESS table keeps in-frame sequences only and misses some clones. Where compared with another copy, unresolved V genes explain less than half of these, and the others have no known cause. This sample's listing comprises 65,000 to 85,000 clones. The ten biggest clones cover 2.4% of the sample. The sequenced material came from PBMCs. The receptors shown here come from a female donor in good health and CMV-seropositive.

The CDR3 nucleotides read TGCAGCGCTCGACAGGGTGGGAATGAAAAACTGTTTTTT. Protein sequence: CSARQGGNEKLFF. This sequence joins TRBV29-1 and TRBJ1-4; 7 bases line up with TRBD1. The junction had 7 bases not matched to a gene; V was cut back by 7 bases and J by 5 bases. The CDR3 runs to 13 residues. Germline CDR1 reads SQVTM; CDR2 reads ANQGSEA.

The chain combines TRBV6-5 with TRBJ1-5; 7 bases agree with TRBD1. Looked up from germline, CDR1 is MNHEY and CDR2 is SVGAGI. V lost 4 bases, J lost 7 bases, and 7 bases stayed unmatched. The CDR3 runs 14 residues. CDR3 amino acids: CASSLQGPGQPQHF. CDR3 in DNA: TGTGCCAGCAGTTTACAGGGGCCAGGGCAGCCCCAGCATTTT.

The gene calls are TRBV28 and TRBJ2-3; D is perhaps TRBD2 (6 bases). The V end was cut by 6 bases, the J end by 2 bases, with 12 bases between. CDR1 is MDHEN and CDR2 is SYDVKM in the germline V gene. The CDR3 totals 14 residues. The CDR3 sequence is CASSLSGVTDTQYF. The DNA of the CDR3 is TGTGCCAGCAGCCTATCGGGGGTCACAGATACGCAGTATTTT. Filled out from reference TRBV28 and TRBJ2-3, the complete variable domain reads DVKVTQSSRYLVKRTGEKVFLECVQDMDHENMFWYRQDPGLGLRLIYFSYDVKMKEKGDIPEGYSVSREKKERFSLILESASTNQTSMYLCASSLSGVTDTQYFGPGTRLTVL.

The chain joins TRBV6-1 to TRBJ1-2, with D unclear. From germline, CDR1 is MNHNS and CDR2 SASEGT. The CDR3 runs to 15 residues. V lost 4 bases, J lost 3 bases, and 15 bases lay in between. The CDR3 region has the DNA TGTGCCAGCAGTGTTGCCAGGCCCCCGGACTATGGCTACACCTTC. Protein sequence: CASSVARPPDYGYTF.

The chain has TRBV9 and TRBJ1-6; 11 bases map to TRBD1. There are 16 residues in the CDR3. CDR1 is SGDLS, CDR2 YYNGEE, per germline. The V gene end was trimmed by 2 bases and the J gene end by 10 bases; junction bases not matched to a gene: 8. This chain's CDR3 is CASSVTGQGDGSPLHF. CDR3 nucleotide sequence: TGTGCCAGCAGCGTCACGGGACAGGGGGACGGATCACCCCTCCACTTT.

V and J are TRBV19 and TRBJ2-7; TRBD1 might be the D (6 bases). CDR3 size: 14 residues. Germline CDR1 is LNHDA and CDR2 is SQIVND (reference sequence). V lost 6 bases, J lost 3 bases, and 15 bases lay in between. CDR3: CASREGHPNYEQYF. The CDR3, as DNA: TGTGCCAGTAGAGAGGGACACCCTAACTACGAGCAGTACTTC.

The chain joins TRBV30 to TRBJ2-7; D is undetermined. Looked up from germline, CDR1 is GTSNPN and CDR2 is SVGIG (reference sequence). The CDR3 extends over 13 amino acids. V shed 1 base and J shed 6 bases, with 13 bases lying between them. The CDR3 DNA sequence: TGTGCCTGGAGTGAGGTGGGTTCGGGCGAGCAGTACTTC. It translates to CAWSEVGSGEQYF.

The V call is TRBV5-1, the J call TRBJ1-2; 8 nucleotides align to TRBD1. Per germline, CDR1 SGHRS and CDR2 YFSETQ. Germline trimming cut 0 bases from V and 4 bases from J; bases unmatched to any gene: 5. This CDR3 region has 15 residues. In DNA form, the CDR3 reads TGCGCCAGCAGCTTGGAGGCAGGGGGCACCTATGGCTACACCTTC. The encoded protein is CASSLEAGGTYGYTF.

V is TRBV4-1 and J is TRBJ1-2, with D unresolved. Trimming left V 4 bases short and J 6 bases short, with 12 bases between. Germline-derived CDR1 and CDR2 are MGHRA and YSYEKL. The CDR3 has 13 residues. DNA of the CDR3: TGCGCCAGCAGCCTGACGGGGTTGGATGGCTACACCTTC. Translated: CASSLTGLDGYTF.

The rearrangement uses TRBV5-4 and TRBJ2-7; 7 bases agree with TRBD1. The V segment lost 0 bases and the J segment 3 bases; nucleotides outside the gene matches: 6. This CDR3 comprises 15 residues. Germline assignment: CDR1 SGHNT and CDR2 YYREEE (reference sequence). In nucleotides, the CDR3 is TGTGCCAGCAGCTTGGGAGGGGGCGTATTCTACGAGCAGTACTTC. It encodes CASSLGGGVFYEQYF.

As DNA, the CDR3 is TGTGCCAGCAGATTGCTAGCGGGAACCACCGGGGAGCTGTTTTTT. Amino acid sequence: CASRLLAGTTGELFF. V gene TRBV6-5 combines with J gene TRBJ2-2; 9 nucleotides agree with TRBD2. The ends lost 6 bases at V and 4 bases at J; junction bases unmatched: 6. Germline CDR1 MNHEY, CDR2 SVGAGI. This CDR3 has 15 amino acids.

This chain joins TRBV6-1 and TRBJ1-2, with 7 bases lining up with TRBD1. Trimming cost V 5 bases and J 7 bases; bases outside gene matches: 13. Germline CDR1 is MNHNS and CDR2 is SASEGT. The CDR3 extends over 15 amino acids. CDR3 coding DNA: TGTGCCAGCAGTTCCCAGGGGGGAACTTTAAGTGGCTACACCTTC. Protein sequence: CASSSQGGTLSGYTF.

This chain connects TRBV5-4 to TRBJ1-6; 8 nucleotides match TRBD1. The CDR3 has 14 amino acids. V trimming: 7 bases; J trimming: 9 bases; junction bases outside the gene matches: 9. Germline V gene sequence: CDR1 SGHNT, CDR2 YYREEE (reference sequence). CDR3 sequence: CASGLDRVGSPLHF. The CDR3 DNA reads TGTGCCAGCGGATTGGACAGGGTTGGTTCACCCCTCCACTTT.

The chain couples TRBV6-5 to TRBJ2-3, with TRBD2 as a possible D gene (6 bases). V was trimmed by 5 bases and J by 5 bases, leaving 11 bases between them. CDR1 is MNHEY and CDR2 is SVGAGI in the germline V gene. This CDR3 spans 13 amino acids. The CDR3 region is CASSGDSGDTQYF. The CDR3 region has the DNA TGTGCCAGCAGTGGGGACTCGGGAGATACGCAGTATTTT.

This chain connects TRBV9 to TRBJ1-1; D perhaps matches TRBD1 (5 bases). CDR1 and CDR2 from the germline V gene are SGDLS and YYNGEE. This CDR3 comprises 14 residues. Between the trimmed V and J ends, which lost 3 bases and 4 bases, there was a span of 13 bases. CDR3 region: CASSAFWGGTEAFF. The CDR3 nucleotides are TGTGCCAGCAGCGCCTTTTGGGGGGGCACTGAAGCTTTCTTT.

The rearrangement joins TRBV4-1 to TRBJ1-5, with D maybe TRBD1 (5 bases). The CDR3 loop spans 17 amino acids. Germline V CDR1 and CDR2: MGHRA, YSYEKL. V was shortened by 0 bases and J by 3 bases, with 15 bases between the two germline ends. The CDR3 here is CASSQEGAGSPNQPQHF. In DNA form, the CDR3 reads TGCGCCAGCAGCCAAGAAGGGGCCGGGAGCCCCAATCAGCCCCAGCATTTT.

V is TRBV5-1 and J is TRBJ1-5; D is ambiguous. The CDR3 is 13 residues long. V lost 0 bases and J lost 10, with 11 bases in between. Germline CDR1 reads SGHRS; CDR2 reads YFSETQ. The CDR3 DNA reads TGCGCCAGCAGCTTGGCTGGGCGCAGTCCCCAGCATTTT. This sequence encodes CASSLAGRSPQHF.

The V call is TRBV7-9, the J call TRBJ2-5; D is unresolved. The ends were cut back, 1 base at V and 2 bases at J, with 11 bases in the middle. CDR3 length: 15 amino acids. Germline loops: CDR1 SEHNR, CDR2 FQNEAQ (reference sequence). The CDR3 reads CASSLVGSRQETQYF. As DNA, the CDR3 is TGTGCCAGCAGCTTAGTCGGTAGCCGGCAAGAGACCCAGTACTTC.

V is TRBV4-3 and J is TRBJ1-3, with no clear D. The V gene's germline CDR1 is LGHNA and CDR2 YSLEER. The germline V and J ends were trimmed by 2 bases and 0 bases, with 8 bases remaining between them. CDR3 length: 15 amino acids. CDR3 sequence (DNA): TGCGCCAGCAGCCAATTGGCCGTCTCTGGAAACACCATATATTTT. This codes for CASSQLAVSGNTIYF.

V gene TRBV7-9 combines with J gene TRBJ1-3, with 8 positions matching TRBD1. With V trimmed by 4 bases and J by 0 bases, 14 bases remained unmatched. CDR1 is SEHNR, CDR2 FQNEAQ, per germline (reference sequence). The CDR3 consists of 19 residues. The CDR3 spells CASSSETGTGGLSGNTIYF. As DNA, the CDR3 is TGTGCCAGCAGCTCGGAGACCGGGACAGGAGGTCTCTCTGGAAACACCATATATTTT.

The chain combines TRBV29-1 with TRBJ1-1; D remains ambiguous. Germline loops: CDR1 SQVTM, CDR2 ANQGSEA. This CDR3 is 16 amino acids long. V gave up 2 bases and J gave up 0 bases, with 16 bases separating them. The CDR3, as DNA: TGCAGCGTTGAAATACTAGCAGCGGGTATGAACACTGAAGCTTTCTTT. Its translation is CSVEILAAGMNTEAFF. The whole variable domain, remainder taken from reference TRBV29-1 and TRBJ1-1, is SAVISQKPSRDICQRGTSLTIQCQVDSQVTMMFWYRQQPGQSLTLIATANQGSEATYESGFVIDKFPISRPNLTFSTLTVSNMSPEDSSIYLCSVEILAAGMNTEAFFGQGTRLTVV.

The chain employs TRBV29-1 and TRBJ2-3; TRBD2 might be the D (6 bases). With 4 bases removed from V and 6 bases from J, the gap between germline ends came to 11 bases. This CDR3 contains 12 residues. Looked up from germline, CDR1 is SQVTM and CDR2 is ANQGSEA. The CDR3 spells CSVGGDDDTQYF. The CDR3 coding sequence is TGCAGCGTTGGGGGGGACGACGATACGCAGTATTTT.

This rearrangement joins TRBV28 to TRBJ1-1; a weak D match, TRBD1 (5 bases). The germline gives CDR1 MDHEN, CDR2 SYDVKM. The CDR3 runs to 11 residues. Trimming removed 3 bases from V and 8 bases from J, with 7 bases in between. The DNA for the CDR3 is TGTGCCAGCAGTTTGGGGCCAGAAGCTTTCTTT. This encodes CASSLGPEAFF.

The chain joins TRBV7-6 to TRBJ2-2; D possibly corresponds to TRBD2 (6 bases). The germline V and J ends were trimmed by 0 bases and 1 base, with 15 bases remaining between them. This CDR3 comprises 18 residues. Germline CDR1 is SGHVS and CDR2 is FNYEAQ. DNA of the CDR3: TGTGCCAGCAGCTTAGCGTTGGGCGGGCGGGGGAACACCGGGGAGCTGTTTTTT. This translates into CASSLALGGRGNTGELFF.

The V call is TRBV2, the J call TRBJ2-5; 10 bases are shared with TRBD2. Per the germline V gene, CDR1 is SNHLY and CDR2 is FYNNEI. The CDR3 is made up of 16 amino acids. V lost 9 bases, J lost 5 bases, and 15 bases stayed unmatched. The CDR3 nucleotides read TGTGCCAGGACCCGAGCGGGAGGGCAAAGAGAGGAGACCCAGTACTTC. Its protein is CARTRAGGQREETQYF.